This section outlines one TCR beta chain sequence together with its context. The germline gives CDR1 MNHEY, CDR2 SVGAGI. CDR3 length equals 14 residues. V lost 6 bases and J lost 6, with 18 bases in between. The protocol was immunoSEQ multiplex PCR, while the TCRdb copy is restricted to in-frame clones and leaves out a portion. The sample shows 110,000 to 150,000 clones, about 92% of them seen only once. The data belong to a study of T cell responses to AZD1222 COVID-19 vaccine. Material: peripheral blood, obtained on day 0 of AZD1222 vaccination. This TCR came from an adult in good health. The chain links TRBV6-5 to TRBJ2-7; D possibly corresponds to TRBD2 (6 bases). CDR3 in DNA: TGTGCCAGCAGACCGGGAGCCCCAGTACCCGAGCAGTACTTC. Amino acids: CASRPGAPVPEQYF.